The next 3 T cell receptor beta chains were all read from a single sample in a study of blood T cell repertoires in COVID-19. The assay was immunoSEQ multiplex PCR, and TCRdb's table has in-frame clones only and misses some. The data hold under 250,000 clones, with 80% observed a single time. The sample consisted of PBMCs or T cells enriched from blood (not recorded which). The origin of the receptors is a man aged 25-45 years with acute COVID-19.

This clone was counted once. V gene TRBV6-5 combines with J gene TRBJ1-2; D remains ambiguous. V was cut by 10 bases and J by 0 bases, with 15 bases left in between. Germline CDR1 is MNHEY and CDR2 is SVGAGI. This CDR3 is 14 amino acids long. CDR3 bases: TGTGCCACGGGTTCCTCGGCAGCTAACTATGGCTACACCTTC. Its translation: CATGSSAANYGYTF.

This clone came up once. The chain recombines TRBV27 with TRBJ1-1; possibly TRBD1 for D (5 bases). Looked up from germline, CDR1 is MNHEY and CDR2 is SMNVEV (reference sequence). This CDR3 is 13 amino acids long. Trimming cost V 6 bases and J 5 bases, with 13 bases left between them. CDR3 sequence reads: CASRARGWTEAFF. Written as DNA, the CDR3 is TGTGCCAGCAGGGCCCGGGGGTGGACTGAAGCTTTCTTT.

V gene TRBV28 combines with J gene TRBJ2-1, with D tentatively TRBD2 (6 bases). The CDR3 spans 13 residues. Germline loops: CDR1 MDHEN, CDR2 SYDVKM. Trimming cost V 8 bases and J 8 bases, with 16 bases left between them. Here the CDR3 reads CASSYRRDHEQFF. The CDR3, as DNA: TGTGCCAGCTCTTATCGGAGGGATCATGAGCAGTTCTTC.